This TCR beta chain originates from a study of cytomegalovirus exposure and HLA in healthy donors. In regard to this clone: The target antigen is unknown.

General observations from the study: Being indistinguishable, some V segments were excluded, TRBV6-2 and TRBV6-3 among them.

Primers included in the PCR were 60 Vbeta and 13 Jbeta primers. The assay was immunoSEQ multiplex PCR, and TCRdb's table has in-frame clones only and misses some. Of 210,000 or so clones listed, 60% to 80% were seen once; the top ten hold roughly 1.9%. The germline V and J ends were trimmed by 0 bases and 4 bases, with 12 bases remaining between them. This CDR3 contains 14 residues. Germline lookup yields CDR1 SQVTM and CDR2 ANQGSEA. Sequenced: PBMCs. The receptor was derived from a man between 18 and 35 years old in good health and CMV-seronegative. The rearrangement uses TRBV29-1 and TRBJ2-5; D might be TRBD1 (5 bases). CDR3 DNA sequence: TGCAGCGTTGAAGATCCAGGGCGTCCAGAGACCCAGTACTTC. Amino acids: CSVEDPGRPETQYF.